This passage covers 11 T cell receptor beta chains from one sample sequenced in a study of shared clonotypes between healthy human individuals. CD45RO-negative, CCR7-selected cells formed the naive CD8 fraction, which excluded terminally differentiated effector memory CD45RA+ cells. Only in-frame clones appear in the TCRdb table, and some are missing; sequencing was by immunoSEQ multiplex PCR. This table has about 2.2 million clones, 90% to 95% appearing once. The sequenced material came from naive CD8+ T cells from PBMCs. These receptors were obtained from a young man in good health. Some clones in this sample may be carry-over from other donors' samples.

The chain links TRBV27 to TRBJ2-7; D tentatively reads TRBD1 or TRBD2 (5 bases each). CDR1 is MNHEY, CDR2 SMNVEV, per germline (reference sequence). CDR3 length equals 15 residues. Trimming removed 0 bases at V and 2 bases at J, with 11 bases between. DNA of the CDR3: TGTGCCAGCAGTTTATCAGTAGGGACGGCCTACGAGCAGTACTTC. Residues: CASSLSVGTAYEQYF.

This chain's CDR3 is CASSSGTPTMQFF. The CDR3 region has the DNA TGTGCCAGCAGCTCCGGGACCCCCACGATGCAGTTCTTC. The chain recombines TRBV5-6 with TRBJ2-1; TRBD1 or TRBD2 may be the D gene (5 bases each). There are 13 residues in the CDR3. From germline, CDR1 is SGHDT and CDR2 YYEEEE. The V gene lost 3 bases and the J gene lost 12 bases, with 16 bases spanning the gap.

The rearrangement links TRBV7-9 to TRBJ2-5, with 7 bases lining up with TRBD1. Trimming took 5 bases from V and 2 from J; bases not matched to a gene: 8. This CDR3 is 15 amino acids long. Germline V gene data show CDR1 as SEHNR and CDR2 as FQNEAQ (reference sequence). The CDR3 spells CASSPHRGEQETQYF. CDR3 coding DNA: TGTGCCAGCAGCCCACACAGGGGAGAGCAAGAGACCCAGTACTTC.

Points on this clone: The same CDR3 is also encoded by other DNA sequences in this sample. The CDR3 DNA follows: TGTGCCAGTAGTATAGTGGGACAGGGGGCCACAGATACGCAGTATTTT. Its translation is CASSIVGQGATDTQYF. The chain combines TRBV19 with TRBJ2-3, with 12 bases fitting TRBD1. The CDR3 contains 16 residues. Germline lookup yields CDR1 LNHDA and CDR2 SQIVND (reference sequence). V was pared by 1 base and J by 2 bases, with 1 base of the junction left unmatched.

The chain recombines TRBV9 with TRBJ2-3; TRBD2 agrees at 13 bases. The junction had 8 bases not matched to a gene; V was cut back by 4 bases and J by 6 bases. The CDR3 runs 16 residues. CDR1 is SGDLS and CDR2 is YYNGEE in the germline V gene. CDR3 sequence: CASSYRTSGSLDTQYF. The CDR3 DNA reads as TGTGCCAGCAGCTATCGGACTAGCGGGAGTTTGGATACGCAGTATTTT. The whole variable domain, remainder taken from reference TRBV9 and TRBJ2-3, is DSGVTQTPKHLITATGQRVTLRCSPRSGDLSVYWYQQSLDQGLQFLIQYYNGEERAKGNILERFSAQQFPDLHSELNLSSLELGDSALYFCASSYRTSGSLDTQYFGPGTRLTVL.

This chain links TRBV11-2 with TRBJ2-5; D is uncertain. The CDR3 contains 12 residues. The germline V gene has CDR1 SGHAT and CDR2 FQNNGV. V lost 6 bases to trimming and J lost 5 bases, with 10 bases between them. This CDR3 reads CASSRVAETQYF. The CDR3 DNA reads TGTGCCAGCAGTAGGGTTGCGGAGACCCAGTACTTC.

The gene calls are TRBV6-1 and TRBJ1-5, with TRBD1 as a possible D gene (6 bases). Germline CDR1 MNHNS, CDR2 SASEGT. Trimming shortened V by 1 base and J by 2 bases, and 9 bases separated the two germline ends. There are 15 residues in the CDR3. Here the CDR3 reads CASSEDWTGNQPQHF. DNA of the CDR3: TGTGCCAGCAGTGAAGATTGGACAGGCAATCAGCCCCAGCATTTT.

A remark on this clone: Distinct nucleotide sequences in the sample also encode this CDR3. V usage is TRBV6-5 and J usage is TRBJ2-2; perhaps TRBD2 as D (6 bases). V lost 3 bases, J lost 5 bases, and 10 bases lay in between. The CDR3 is 14 residues long. In germline, CDR1 is MNHEY, CDR2 SVGAGI. The CDR3 DNA sequence: TGTGCCAGCAGTTATAGCGCGGGGACCGGGGAGCTGTTTTTT. Its translation is CASSYSAGTGELFF.

The chain couples TRBV28 to TRBJ1-1; 8 bases align to TRBD1. CDR1 MDHEN and CDR2 SYDVKM come from the germline V gene. The CDR3 extends over 14 amino acids. V lost 6 bases, J lost 6 bases, and 9 bases stayed unmatched. The CDR3 sequence: CASRGQGTGAEAFF. The CDR3 nucleotides read TGTGCCAGCAGAGGACAGGGCACGGGCGCTGAAGCTTTCTTT.

Worth noting for this clone: Different DNA sequences within this sample yield the same CDR3. The J gene is TRBJ2-7, the V gene TRBV11-2; a weak D match, TRBD1 (6 bases). Germline V CDR1 and CDR2: SGHAT, FQNNGV. The CDR3 is made up of 14 amino acids. The ends were cut back, 4 bases at V and 1 base at J, with 11 bases in the middle. The CDR3 reads CASSSRDKSYEQYF. The CDR3 nucleotides are TGTGCCAGCAGCTCCAGGGACAAGTCCTACGAGCAGTACTTC.

This clone was seen a single time. This chain uses TRBV30 with TRBJ2-7; tentatively, D is TRBD2 (5 bases). V lost 4 bases to trimming and J lost 5 bases, with 21 bases between them. Per germline, CDR1 GTSNPN and CDR2 SVGIG (reference sequence). This CDR3 has 15 residues. The CDR3 spells CAWNMVAGHGDEQYF. Here the CDR3 DNA reads TGTGCCTGGAATATGGTCGCTGGGCACGGGGACGAGCAGTACTTC.